This T cell receptor (beta chain) derives from a study of a mutant IDH1 vaccine in newly diagnosed glioma. Whole-study context: Beginning 4-6 weeks after radiotherapy alone, or with temozolomide cycles, vaccination took place. Before enrollment, the patients had been treated with radiotherapy alone, temozolomide alone, or both together. Most of them had received both.

Concerning this clone: Antigen specificity is unknown.

Findings of the study overall: Pseudoprogression seemed unlinked to shifts in top peripheral T cell clonotypes.

The protocol was immunoSEQ multiplex PCR, while the TCRdb copy is restricted to in-frame clones and leaves out a portion. Of tens of thousands of clones listed, under 90% are singletons. V was shortened by 3 bases and J by 6 bases, with 12 bases between the two germline ends. The germline V gene encodes CDR1 KGHSH and CDR2 LQKENI. The CDR3 is made up of 13 amino acids. Sample time point: week 35, safety follow-up. Each dose of the vaccine consisted of 300 ug of mutant IDH1 20-mer peptide, with topical imiquimod. This chain links TRBV18 with TRBJ2-7; D gene ambiguous. This TCR derives from a man aged 25 to 40 with glioma. This sample comprised PBMCs, obtained from a glioma patient whose treatment included an IDH1 peptide vaccine. The CDR3: CASSPRQGREQYF. CDR3 DNA: TGTGCCAGCTCACCCCGGCAAGGGCGCGAGCAGTACTTC. Looking up the rest from reference TRBV18 and TRBJ2-7 gives the full variable domain: NAGVMQNPRHLVRRRGQEARLRCSPMKGHSHVYWYRQLPEEGLKFMVYLQKENIIDESGMPKERFSAEFPKEGPSILRIQQVVRGDSAAYFCASSPRQGREQYFGPGTRLTVT.